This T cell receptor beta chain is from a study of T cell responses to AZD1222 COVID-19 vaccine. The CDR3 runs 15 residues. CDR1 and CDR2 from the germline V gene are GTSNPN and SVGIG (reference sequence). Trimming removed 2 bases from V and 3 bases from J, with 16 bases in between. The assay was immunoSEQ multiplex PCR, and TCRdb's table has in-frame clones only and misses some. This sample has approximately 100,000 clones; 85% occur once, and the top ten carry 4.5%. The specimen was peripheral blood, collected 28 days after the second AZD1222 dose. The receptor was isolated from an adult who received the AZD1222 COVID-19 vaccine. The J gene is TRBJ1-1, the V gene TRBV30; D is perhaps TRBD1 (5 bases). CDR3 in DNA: TGTGCCTGGAGTAAGTGGGGGGTGGTTCACACTGAAGCTTTCTTT. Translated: CAWSKWGVVHTEAFF.